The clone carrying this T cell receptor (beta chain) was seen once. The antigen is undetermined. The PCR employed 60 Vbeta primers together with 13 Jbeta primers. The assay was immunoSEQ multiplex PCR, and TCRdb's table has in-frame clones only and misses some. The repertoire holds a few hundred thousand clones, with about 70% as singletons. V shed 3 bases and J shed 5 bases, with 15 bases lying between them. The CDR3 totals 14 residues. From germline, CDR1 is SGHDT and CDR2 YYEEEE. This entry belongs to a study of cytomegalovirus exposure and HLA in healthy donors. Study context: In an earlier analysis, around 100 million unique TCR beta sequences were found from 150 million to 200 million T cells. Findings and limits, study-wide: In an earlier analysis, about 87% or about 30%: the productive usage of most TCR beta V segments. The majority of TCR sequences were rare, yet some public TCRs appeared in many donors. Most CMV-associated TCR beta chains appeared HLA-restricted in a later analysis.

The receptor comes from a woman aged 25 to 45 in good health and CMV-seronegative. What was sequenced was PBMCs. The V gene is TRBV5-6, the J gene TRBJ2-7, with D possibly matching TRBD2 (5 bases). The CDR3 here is CASSSMDWFDEQYF. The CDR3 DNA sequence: TGTGCCAGCAGCTCAATGGACTGGTTTGACGAGCAGTACTTC.